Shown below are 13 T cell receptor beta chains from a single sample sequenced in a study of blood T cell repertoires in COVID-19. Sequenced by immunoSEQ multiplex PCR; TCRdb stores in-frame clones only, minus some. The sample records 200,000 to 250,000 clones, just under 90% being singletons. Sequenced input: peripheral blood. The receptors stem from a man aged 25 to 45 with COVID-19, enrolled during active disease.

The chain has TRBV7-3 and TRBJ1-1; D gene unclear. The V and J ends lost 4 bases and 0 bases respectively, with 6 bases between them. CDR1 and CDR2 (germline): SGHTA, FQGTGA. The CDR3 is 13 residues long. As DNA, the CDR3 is TGTGCCAGCAGCTCGAACTTGAACACTGAAGCTTTCTTT. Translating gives CASSSNLNTEAFF.

Here the CDR3 reads CASSLDLVGLASGELFF. The CDR3 DNA sequence: TGTGCCAGCAGCTTAGATCTGGTCGGACTAGCGTCCGGGGAGCTGTTTTTT. The chain links TRBV11-3 to TRBJ2-2, with 9 bases that match TRBD2. J was trimmed by 6 bases and V by 0 bases; bases with no gene match: 8. CDR3 length equals 17 residues. CDR1 SGHNT and CDR2 YENEEA come from the germline V gene. The whole variable domain, remainder taken from reference TRBV11-3 and TRBJ2-2, is EAGVVQSPRYKIIEKKQPVAFWCNPISGHNTLYWYLQNLGQGPELLIRYENEEAVDDSQLPKDRFSAERLKGVDSTLKIQPAELGDSAVYLCASSLDLVGLASGELFFGEGSRLTVL.

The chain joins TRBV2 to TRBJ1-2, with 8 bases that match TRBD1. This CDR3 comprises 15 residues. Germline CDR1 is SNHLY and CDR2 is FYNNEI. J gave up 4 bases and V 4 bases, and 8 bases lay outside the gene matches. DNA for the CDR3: TGTGCCAGCAGTGCGGACAGGGAGCGCCTCTATGGCTACACCTTC. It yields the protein CASSADRERLYGYTF.

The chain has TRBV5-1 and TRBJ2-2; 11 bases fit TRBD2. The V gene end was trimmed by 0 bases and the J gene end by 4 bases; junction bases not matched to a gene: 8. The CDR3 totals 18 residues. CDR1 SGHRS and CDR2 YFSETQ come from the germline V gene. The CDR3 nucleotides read TGCGCCAGCAGCTTGGAGTCTAGCGGGAGGATGGGCACCGGGGAGCTGTTTTTT. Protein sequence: CASSLESSGRMGTGELFF.

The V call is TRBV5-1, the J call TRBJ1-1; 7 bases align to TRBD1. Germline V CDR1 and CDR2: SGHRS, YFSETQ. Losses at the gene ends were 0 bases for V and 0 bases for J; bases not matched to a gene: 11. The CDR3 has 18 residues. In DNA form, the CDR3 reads TGCGCCAGCAGCTTGGTGTTTACAGGGGAAATTCTGAACACTGAAGCTTTCTTT. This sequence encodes CASSLVFTGEILNTEAFF. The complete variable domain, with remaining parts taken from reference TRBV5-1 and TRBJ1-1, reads KAGVTQTPRYLIKTRGQQVTLSCSPISGHRSVSWYQQTPGQGLQFLFEYFSETQRNKGNFPGRFSGRQFSNSRSEMNVSTLELGDSALYLCASSLVFTGEILNTEAFFGQGTRLTVV.

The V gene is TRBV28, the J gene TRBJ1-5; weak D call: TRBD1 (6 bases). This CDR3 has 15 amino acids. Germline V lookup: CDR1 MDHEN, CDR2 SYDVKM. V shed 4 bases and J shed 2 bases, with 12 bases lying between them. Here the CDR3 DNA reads TGTGCCAGCAGTTCTTGGACAGCGGGCAATCAGCCCCAGCATTTT. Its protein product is CASSSWTAGNQPQHF. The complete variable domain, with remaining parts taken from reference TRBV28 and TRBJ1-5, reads DVKVTQSSRYLVKRTGEKVFLECVQDMDHENMFWYRQDPGLGLRLIYFSYDVKMKEKGDIPEGYSVSREKKERFSLILESASTNQTSMYLCASSSWTAGNQPQHFGDGTRLSIL.

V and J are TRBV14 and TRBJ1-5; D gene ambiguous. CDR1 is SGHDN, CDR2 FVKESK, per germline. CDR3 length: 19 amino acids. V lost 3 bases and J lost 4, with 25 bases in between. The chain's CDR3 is CASSHSGNFGESPNQPQHF. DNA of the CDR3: TGTGCCAGCAGCCACTCGGGTAACTTTGGGGAGTCCCCAAATCAGCCCCAGCATTTT.

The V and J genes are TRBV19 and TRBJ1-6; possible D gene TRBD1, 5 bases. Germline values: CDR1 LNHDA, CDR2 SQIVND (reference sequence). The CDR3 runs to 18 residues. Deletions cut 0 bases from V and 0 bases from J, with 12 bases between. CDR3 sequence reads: CASSIDGAGTSYNSPLHF. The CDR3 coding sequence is TGTGCCAGTAGTATAGATGGGGCAGGTACCTCCTATAATTCACCCCTCCACTTT. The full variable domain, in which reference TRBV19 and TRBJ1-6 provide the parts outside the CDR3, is DGGITQSPKYLFRKEGQNVTLSCEQNLNHDAMYWYRQDPGQGLRLIYYSQIVNDFQKGDIAEGYSVSREKKESFPLTVTSAQKNPTAFYLCASSIDGAGTSYNSPLHFGNGTRLTVT.

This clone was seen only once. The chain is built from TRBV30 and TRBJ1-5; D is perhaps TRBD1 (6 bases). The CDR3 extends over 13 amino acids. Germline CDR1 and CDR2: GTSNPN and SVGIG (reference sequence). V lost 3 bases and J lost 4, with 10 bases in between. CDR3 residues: CAWRSQGNQPQHF. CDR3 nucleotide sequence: TGTGCCTGGAGATCTCAGGGGAATCAGCCCCAGCATTTT. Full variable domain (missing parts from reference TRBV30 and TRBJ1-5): SQTIHQWPATLVQPVGSPLSLECTVEGTSNPNLYWYRQAAGRGLQLLFYSVGIGQISSEVPQNLSASRPQDRQFILSSKKLLLSDSGFYLCAWRSQGNQPQHFGDGTRLSIL.

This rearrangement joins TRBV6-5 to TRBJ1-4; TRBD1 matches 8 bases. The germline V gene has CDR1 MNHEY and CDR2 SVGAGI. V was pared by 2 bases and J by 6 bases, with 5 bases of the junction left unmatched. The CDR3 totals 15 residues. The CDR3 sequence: CASSYGQGIHEKLFF. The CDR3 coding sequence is TGTGCCAGCAGTTACGGACAGGGAATACATGAAAAACTGTTTTTT.

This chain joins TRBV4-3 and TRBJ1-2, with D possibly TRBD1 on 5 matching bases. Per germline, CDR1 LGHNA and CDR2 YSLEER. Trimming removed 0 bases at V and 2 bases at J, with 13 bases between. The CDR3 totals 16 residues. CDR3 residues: CASSQDIGGRNYGYTF. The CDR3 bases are TGCGCCAGCAGCCAAGACATCGGGGGAAGGAACTATGGCTACACCTTC.

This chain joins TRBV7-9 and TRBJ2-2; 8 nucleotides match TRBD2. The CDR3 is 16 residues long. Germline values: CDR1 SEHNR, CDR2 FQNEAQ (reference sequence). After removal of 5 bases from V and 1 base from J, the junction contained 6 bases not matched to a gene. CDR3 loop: CASSLGTSGNTGELFF. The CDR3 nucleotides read TGTGCCAGCAGCCTCGGAACTAGCGGGAACACCGGGGAGCTGTTTTTT.

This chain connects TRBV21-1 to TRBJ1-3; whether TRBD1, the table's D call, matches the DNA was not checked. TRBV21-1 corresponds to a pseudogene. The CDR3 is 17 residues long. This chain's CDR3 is CASSKKGWMVTGNTIYF. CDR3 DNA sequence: TGTGCCAGCAGCAAAAAGGGGTGGATGGTGACTGGAAACACCATATATTTT.